The source of this T cell receptor (beta chain) is a study of shared clonotypes between healthy human individuals (dated by TCRdb to about 2020). Background on the whole study: A couple of women and a few men aged 18 to 49 years were included in the cohort. The study deeply sequenced blood TCR repertoires of roughly five healthy adults to estimate repertoire size and the extent of clonotype sharing between individuals. To increase sequencing depth and limit assay-specific biases, TCR repertoire library preparation and sequencing were carried out by different laboratories using diverse techniques. Per donor, leukapheresis produced somewhere between about 0.94 and 9.5 billion PBMCs. For each donor, three plates each were used for CD4 naive and CD4 memory, two plates were used for CD8 naive, and one plate was used for CD8 memory. General findings and caveats noted by the study authors: Estimated clonotype richness was generally larger for naive than for memory subsets. Rarefaction of sorted-subset datasets indicated incomplete sequencing despite the large sequencing depth. Clonotypes shared by all four sorted-subset donors showed higher generation probabilities than non-shared clonotypes. Pairwise subsampling indicated that sequencing depth was expected to affect the degree of clonotype sharing among donors. Sampling was restricted to blood, and TCR repertoires in tissue are likely to differ from TCR repertoires in blood. Because the study included only a small number of donors, the genetic and exposure-history diversity represented was limited. When a few donors were compared, the shared fraction of clonotypes was about 5% for naive CD4, around 3.5% for naive CD8, more than 2% for memory CD4, and roughly 0.43% for memory CD8.

Donors were healthy HIV-negative adults with no recently reported acute infections or vaccinations. Every donor was a Caucasian adult residing in Nashville, Tennessee, USA. CD4+ T cells were enriched by magnetic negative selection; naive cells were then positively selected on CD45RA, and the negative fraction formed the memory subset. Blood was collected by leukapheresis, and PBMCs were isolated by Ficoll-Histopaque density gradient centrifugation and then cryopreserved in liquid nitrogen vapor phase. Analytical flow cytometry was used to check the purity and quantity of every magnetically sorted T cell population. Each sorted fraction had its genomic DNA isolated and then quantified by UV absorbance on a Nanodrop 2000c. This clone was counted only a few times. There is no known antigen for this receptor. Within one base of it there is no much larger clone, and no base qualities were kept. There are 14 amino acids in the CDR3, from cysteine to phenylalanine inclusive. Here the CDR3 DNA is all that survives: 42 bases in frame from base 1. V sheds 2 bases and J sheds 2 bases, leaving 8 bases between their ends. CDR1 and CDR2 (KGHSH, LQKENI) derive from the germline V gene.

Using the deep immunoSEQ assay, TCR CDR3 regions were amplified from genomic DNA by multiplex PCR. For each cell subset, the extracted genomic DNA was distributed evenly across all wells of several immunoSEQ 96-well plates, and each plate served as one replicate. For sorted subsets, roughly 200 ng genomic DNA, equal to 30,000 or so T cell genomes, was loaded into each replicate PCR. Purified libraries were measured with a Qubit 3.0 fluorometer, size-checked on a Bioanalyzer 2100, and measured again with the KAPA Library Quantification kit. Each immunoSEQ 96-well plate was sequenced on its own single-read 150-cycle Illumina NextSeq 550 flow cell. As for how the authors treated the data: Because the immunoSEQ output included only junctional sequences and no quality scores, the filtering could not be the same as the filtering used for full-length reads. Sequences were annotated with PyIR, a Python wrapper for IgBLAST v1.9, using IMGT germline references to assign V/J genes and CDR3. Any read was removed if the V/J assignment was weak (E-value above 1e-6), the CDR3 was missing, or the read contained stop codons, out-of-frame junctions, or ambiguous translated residues. A V3J clonotype was defined by an identical inferred V gene, J gene, and CDR3 amino acid sequence. To compute the percentage overlap between repertoires, the number of shared unique clonotypes was divided by the size of the smaller repertoire. Richness of each repertoire was evaluated using RTK rarefaction, the Chao1 estimator, and Recon v2.1 estimates of unobserved clonotypes. For all TCRbeta clonotypes obtained by the gDNA method from a few donors, generation probabilities were computed with OLGA. What TCRdb holds here is the immuneACCESS table cut down to in-frame rearrangements. Part of the clones is not present; checked against another copy, under half of the missing clones reflect an unresolved V gene, and the others are unexplained. V and J calls and clone size follow that table, whereas D and trimming were derived from the DNA. Present in this sample are about 2.3 million clones, over 90% of which were seen just once. The top ten hold 0.35% to 0.5% of the sample.

This clonotype originated in a man between 18 and 35 years old in good health. Some clones in this sample may be carry-over from other donors' samples. Sequenced: naive CD4+ T cells from PBMCs. Taken with the paper, the label for cell subset or site translates to: CD45RA+ positively selected. The chain was built from TRBV18 and TRBJ2-3; the D gene is possibly TRBD1, with 5 bases matching. The nucleotides are TGTGCCAGCTCACCAGACAGCTACACAGATACGCAGTATTTT. The translation is CASSPDSYTDTQYF. The full variable domain, with segments outside the CDR3 supplied by the reference TRBV18 and TRBJ2-3 proteins, appears as NAGVMQNPRHLVRRRGQEARLRCSPMKGHSHVYWYRQLPEEGLKFMVYLQKENIIDESGMPKERFSAEFPKEGPSILRIQQVVRGDSAAYFCASSPDSYTDTQYFGPGTRLTVL.